This TCR beta chain emerged from a study of blood T cell repertoires in COVID-19 (dated by TCRdb to 2019 to 2021). Notes on the research overall: Collaborator samples came from the United States, Italy and Spain and covered acute and convalescent phases of COVID-19. The prospective study material was composed of cDNA or gDNA derived from T cells, B-cell-depleted T cells, or PBMCs. The dataset comprised deeply sampled blood TCRbeta repertoires from subjects exposed to, actively infected with, or recovered from COVID-19. A freely available public database, intended as a resource for researchers studying the immune response to SARS-CoV-2, is where the repertoires were released. Samples were obtained from the ongoing ImmuneRACE study (first 160 participants) and from about 1,300 subjects provided by 6 global collaborators. A de-identified subject ID, COVID-19 status, age in years and sex were almost always included in the sample metadata. Where HLA class I and class II types were available, the types were taken from metadata supplied by the sample provider, not from assay-based typing. Summary of the overall study and its limitations: The amount of clinical and demographic metadata varied by source and participant and was provided uncurated.

Relative to germline, V is 4 bases shorter and J is 1 base shorter, with 17 bases between their ends. Including cysteine and phenylalanine, the CDR3 has 16 amino acids. The entry retains the CDR3 DNA only, 48 bases that are in frame from base 1. Sequences KGHSH (CDR1) and LQKENI (CDR2) are obtained from the germline V gene. In the prospective study, participants were about 18 to 95 years old, resided in about two dozen geographic areas of the United States, and were enrolled through a virtual design. In the prospective study, cohorts were assigned on the basis of participant-reported clinical history obtained from a screening survey and a study questionnaire. Exposed participants had been in contact, within 2 weeks of entering the study, with a person who had a PCR-confirmed or clinician-diagnosed case of COVID-19. Each participant in the prospective study had whole blood, serum and a nasopharyngeal or oropharyngeal swab collected by mobile phlebotomists. Prospective study participants could optionally give additional blood draws and questionnaires over a roughly two-month period. Before DNA extraction, prospective study blood samples were shipped either frozen or at room temperature.

Notes on this clone: Its antigen is still unknown. It has no much larger one-base neighbor in the sample; base qualities were not kept.

TCRbeta CDR3 regions were amplified from genomic DNA using the immunoSEQ Assay, a bias-controlled multiplex PCR. In the original analysis: Nucleated cell counts per sample were estimated from amplification of reference gene primers within the assay. To quantify the absolute abundance of each unique TCRbeta CDR3 rearrangement, sequence reads were collapsed and filtered. For each sample, productive Simpson clonality was calculated as the square root of Simpson's diversity index over productive rearrangements. TCRdb mirrors the immuneACCESS table, restricted to in-frame sequences. Some clones are absent from its copies; in checked studies, under half trace to an unresolved V gene, and the reason for the others is unknown. V and J calls and clone size are copied from that table; D and trimming were computed from the DNA. Here the sample has 350,000 to 450,000 clones; 70% to 90% occur a single time. The leading ten clones occupy approximately 1.3% of the sample.

The sequence is built from TRBV18 and TRBJ2-7, and TRBD2 may be the D gene, going by 6 matching bases. The sequenced sample consisted of PBMCs or T cells enriched from blood (not recorded which). This TCR derives from a young woman who had been exposed to COVID-19. This receptor carries the CDR3 CASSRPGAAGSYEQYF. The nucleotide sequence reads TGTGCCAGCTCACGGCCGGGAGCTGCGGGGTCCTACGAGCAGTACTTC.